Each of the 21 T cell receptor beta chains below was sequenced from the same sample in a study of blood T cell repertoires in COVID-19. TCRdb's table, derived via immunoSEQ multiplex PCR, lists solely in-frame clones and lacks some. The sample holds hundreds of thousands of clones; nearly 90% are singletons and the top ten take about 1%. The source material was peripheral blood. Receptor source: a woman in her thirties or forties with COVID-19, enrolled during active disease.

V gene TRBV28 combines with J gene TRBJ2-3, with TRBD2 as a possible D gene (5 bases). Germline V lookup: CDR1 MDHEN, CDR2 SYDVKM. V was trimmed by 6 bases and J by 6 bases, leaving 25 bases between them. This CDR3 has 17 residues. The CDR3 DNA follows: TGTGCCAGCAGAGTACATCCGGGAACTTCTCTTTCGGATACGCAGTATTTT. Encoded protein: CASRVHPGTSLSDTQYF.

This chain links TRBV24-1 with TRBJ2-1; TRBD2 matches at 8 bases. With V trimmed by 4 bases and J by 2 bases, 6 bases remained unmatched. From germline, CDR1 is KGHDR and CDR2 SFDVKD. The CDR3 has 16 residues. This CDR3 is CATSDSGLDAYNEQFF. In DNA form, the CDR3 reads TGTGCCACCAGTGACTCGGGACTAGACGCCTACAATGAGCAGTTCTTC.

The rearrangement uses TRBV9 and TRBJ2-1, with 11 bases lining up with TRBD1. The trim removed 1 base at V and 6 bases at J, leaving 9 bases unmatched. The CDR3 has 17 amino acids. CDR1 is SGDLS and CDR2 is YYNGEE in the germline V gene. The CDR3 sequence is CASSVTPGTGGINEQFF. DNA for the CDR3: TGTGCCAGCAGCGTAACTCCCGGGACAGGGGGGATCAATGAGCAGTTCTTC. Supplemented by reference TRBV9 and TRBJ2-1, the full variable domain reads DSGVTQTPKHLITATGQRVTLRCSPRSGDLSVYWYQQSLDQGLQFLIQYYNGEERAKGNILERFSAQQFPDLHSELNLSSLELGDSALYFCASSVTPGTGGINEQFFGPGTRLTVL.

CDR3 DNA sequence: TGTGCCAGCAAGGACAGCTCCTATAATTCACCCCTCCACTTT. This codes for CASKDSSYNSPLHF. J is TRBJ1-6 and V is TRBV2; D is possibly TRBD1 (6 bases). Germline assignment: CDR1 SNHLY and CDR2 FYNNEI. Trimming removed 7 bases from V and 0 bases from J, with 7 bases in between. This CDR3 contains 14 residues.

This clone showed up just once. In DNA form, the CDR3 reads TGCGCCAGCAAGGGGAGGCAGGACAATCAGCCCCAGCATTTT. It translates to CASKGRQDNQPQHF. The chain uses TRBV10-2 and TRBJ1-5; possibly TRBD1 for D (5 bases). Germline V CDR1 and CDR2: WSHSY, SAAADI. The length of the CDR3 is 14 residues. Trimming pared 7 bases from V and 3 bases from J, leaving 13 bases between.

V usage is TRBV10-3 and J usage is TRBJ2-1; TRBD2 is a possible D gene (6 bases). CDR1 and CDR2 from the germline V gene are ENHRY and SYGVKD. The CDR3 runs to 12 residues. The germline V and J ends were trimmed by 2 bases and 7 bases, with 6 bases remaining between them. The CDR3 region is CAISEGGNEQFF. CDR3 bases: TGTGCCATCAGTGAGGGGGGGAATGAGCAGTTCTTC.

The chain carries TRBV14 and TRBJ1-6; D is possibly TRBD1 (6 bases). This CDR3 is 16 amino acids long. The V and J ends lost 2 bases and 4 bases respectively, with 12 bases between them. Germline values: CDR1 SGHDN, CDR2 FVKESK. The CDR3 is CASSQYGQTYNSPLHF. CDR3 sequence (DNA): TGTGCCAGCAGCCAATATGGACAGACTTATAATTCACCCCTCCACTTT. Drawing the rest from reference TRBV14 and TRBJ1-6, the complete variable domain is EAGVTQFPSHSVIEKGQTVTLRCDPISGHDNLYWYRRVMGKEIKFLLHFVKESKQDESGMPNNRFLAERTGGTYSTLKVQPAELEDSGVYFCASSQYGQTYNSPLHFGNGTRLTVT.

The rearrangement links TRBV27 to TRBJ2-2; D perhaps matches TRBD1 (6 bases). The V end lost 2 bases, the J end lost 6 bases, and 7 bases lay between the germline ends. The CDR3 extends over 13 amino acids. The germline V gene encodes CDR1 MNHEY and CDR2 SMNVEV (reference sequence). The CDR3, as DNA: TGTGCCAGCAGTTTAGAGGGGGCCGGGGAGCTGTTTTTT. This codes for CASSLEGAGELFF.

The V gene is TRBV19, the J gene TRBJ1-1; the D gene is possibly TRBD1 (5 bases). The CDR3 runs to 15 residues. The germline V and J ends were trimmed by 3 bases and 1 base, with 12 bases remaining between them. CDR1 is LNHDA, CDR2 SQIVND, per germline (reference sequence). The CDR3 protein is CASSISGQRNTEAFF. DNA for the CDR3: TGTGCCAGTAGTATTAGTGGACAAAGGAACACTGAAGCTTTCTTT.

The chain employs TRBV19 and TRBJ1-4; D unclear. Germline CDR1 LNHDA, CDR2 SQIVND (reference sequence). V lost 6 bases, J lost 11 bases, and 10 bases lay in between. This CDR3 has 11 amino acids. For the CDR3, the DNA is TGTGCCAGTAGGGAGGCCAGGAAACTGTTTTTT. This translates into CASREARKLFF.

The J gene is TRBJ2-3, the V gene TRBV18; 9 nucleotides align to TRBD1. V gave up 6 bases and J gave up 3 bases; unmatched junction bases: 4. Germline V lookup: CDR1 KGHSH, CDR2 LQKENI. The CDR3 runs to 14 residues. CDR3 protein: CASSLGQGTDTQYF. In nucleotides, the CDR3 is TGTGCCAGCTCCCTGGGACAGGGAACAGATACGCAGTATTTT.

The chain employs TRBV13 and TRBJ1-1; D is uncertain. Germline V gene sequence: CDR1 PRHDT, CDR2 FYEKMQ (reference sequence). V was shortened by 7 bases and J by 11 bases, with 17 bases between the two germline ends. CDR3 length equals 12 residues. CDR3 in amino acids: CASTRETGTAFF. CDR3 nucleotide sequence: TGTGCCAGCACGAGGGAGACGGGAACGGCTTTCTTT.

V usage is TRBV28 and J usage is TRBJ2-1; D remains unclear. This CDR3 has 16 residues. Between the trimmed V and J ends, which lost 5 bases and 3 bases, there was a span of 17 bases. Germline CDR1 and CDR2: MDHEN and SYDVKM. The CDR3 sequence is CASSPPTPSNYNEQFF. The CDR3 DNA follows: TGTGCCAGCAGTCCCCCGACTCCTTCAAACTACAATGAGCAGTTCTTC.

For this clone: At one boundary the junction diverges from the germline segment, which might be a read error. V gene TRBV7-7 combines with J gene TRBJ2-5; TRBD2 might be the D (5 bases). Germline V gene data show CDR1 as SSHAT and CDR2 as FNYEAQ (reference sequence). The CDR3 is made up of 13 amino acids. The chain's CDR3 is CASSFIGGETQYF. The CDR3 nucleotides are TGTGCTAGCAGCTTTATCGGAGGAGAGACCCAGTACTTC.

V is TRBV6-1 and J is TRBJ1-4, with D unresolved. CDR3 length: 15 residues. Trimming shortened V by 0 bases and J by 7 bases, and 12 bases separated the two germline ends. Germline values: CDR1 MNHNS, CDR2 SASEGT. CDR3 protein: CASSEASRVGEKLFF. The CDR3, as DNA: TGTGCCAGCAGTGAAGCGTCCCGGGTGGGTGAAAAACTGTTTTTT.

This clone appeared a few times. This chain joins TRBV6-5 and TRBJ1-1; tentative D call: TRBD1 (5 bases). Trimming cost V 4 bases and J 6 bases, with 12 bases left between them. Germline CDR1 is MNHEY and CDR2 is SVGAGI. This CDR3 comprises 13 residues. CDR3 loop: CASSSQGLAEAFF. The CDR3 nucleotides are TGTGCCAGCAGTTCCCAGGGATTGGCTGAAGCTTTCTTT.

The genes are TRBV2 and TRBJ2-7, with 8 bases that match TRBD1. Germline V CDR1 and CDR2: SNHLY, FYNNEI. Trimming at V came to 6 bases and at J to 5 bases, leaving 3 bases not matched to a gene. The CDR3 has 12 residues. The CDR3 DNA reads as TGTGCCAGCAGCAAACAGGGGGACGAGCAGTACTTC. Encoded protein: CASSKQGDEQYF.

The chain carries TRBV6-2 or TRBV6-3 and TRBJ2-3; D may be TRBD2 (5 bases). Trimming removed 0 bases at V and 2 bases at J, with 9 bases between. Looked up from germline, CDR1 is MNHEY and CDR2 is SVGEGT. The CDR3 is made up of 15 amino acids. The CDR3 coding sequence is TGTGCCAGCAGTTACTCTGACTACTTCACAGATACGCAGTATTTT. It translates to CASSYSDYFTDTQYF.

The CDR3 DNA reads as TGTGCCAGCAGTCCCCCCGGGACAGAGTCCCACGAGCAGTACTTC. This codes for CASSPPGTESHEQYF. The chain employs TRBV28 and TRBJ2-7; 7 bases align to TRBD1. Germline CDR1 MDHEN, CDR2 SYDVKM. This CDR3 comprises 15 residues. The V segment lost 5 bases and the J segment 5 bases; nucleotides outside the gene matches: 12. Variable domain in full (rest from reference TRBV28 and TRBJ2-7): DVKVTQSSRYLVKRTGEKVFLECVQDMDHENMFWYRQDPGLGLRLIYFSYDVKMKEKGDIPEGYSVSREKKERFSLILESASTNQTSMYLCASSPPGTESHEQYFGPGTRLTVT.

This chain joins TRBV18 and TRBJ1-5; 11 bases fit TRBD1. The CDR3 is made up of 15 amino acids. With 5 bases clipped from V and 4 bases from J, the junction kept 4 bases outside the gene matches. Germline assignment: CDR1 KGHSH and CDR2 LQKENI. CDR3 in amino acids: CASSSGQGANQPQHF. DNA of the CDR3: TGTGCCAGCTCATCTGGACAGGGGGCGAATCAGCCCCAGCATTTT.

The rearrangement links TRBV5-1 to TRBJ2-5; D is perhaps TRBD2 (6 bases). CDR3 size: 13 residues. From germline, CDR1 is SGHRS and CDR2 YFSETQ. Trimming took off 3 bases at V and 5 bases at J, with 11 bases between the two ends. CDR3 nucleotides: TGCGCCAGCAGCTACCAGGGAGGCGAGACCCAGTACTTC. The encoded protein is CASSYQGGETQYF.